This TCR beta chain emerged from a study of control samples from healthy donors and cancer patients. Clones were sequenced by immunoSEQ multiplex PCR, and TCRdb holds only the in-frame ones, with some missing. This sample yields 95,000 to 150,000 clones, of which 87% are seen a single time; approximately 2.9% belongs to the top ten. The source of this sequence is a man in his sixties in good health. Sequencing input: blood.

In DNA, the CDR3 is TGCAGCGTTTTCGACAGAGACATTGGCTACACCTTC. Protein sequence: CSVFDRDIGYTF. This chain joins TRBV29-1 and TRBJ1-2; possibly TRBD1 for D (5 bases). The CDR3 runs 12 residues. Germline values: CDR1 SQVTM, CDR2 ANQGSEA. The V and J ends lost 5 bases and 7 bases respectively, with 14 bases between them.